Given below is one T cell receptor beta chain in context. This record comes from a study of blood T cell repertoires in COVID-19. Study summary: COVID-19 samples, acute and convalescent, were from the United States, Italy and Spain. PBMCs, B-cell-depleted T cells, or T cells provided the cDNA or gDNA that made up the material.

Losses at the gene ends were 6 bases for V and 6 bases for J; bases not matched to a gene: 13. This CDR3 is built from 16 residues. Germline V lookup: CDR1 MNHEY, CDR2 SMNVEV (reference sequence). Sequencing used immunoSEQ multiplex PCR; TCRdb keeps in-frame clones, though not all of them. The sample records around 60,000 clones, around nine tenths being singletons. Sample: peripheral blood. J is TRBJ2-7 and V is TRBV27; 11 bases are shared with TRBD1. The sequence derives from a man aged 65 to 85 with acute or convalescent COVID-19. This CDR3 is CASRAGQGGDYVEQYF. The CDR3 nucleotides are TGTGCCAGCAGAGCGGGACAGGGGGGTGATTACGTCGAGCAGTACTTC.